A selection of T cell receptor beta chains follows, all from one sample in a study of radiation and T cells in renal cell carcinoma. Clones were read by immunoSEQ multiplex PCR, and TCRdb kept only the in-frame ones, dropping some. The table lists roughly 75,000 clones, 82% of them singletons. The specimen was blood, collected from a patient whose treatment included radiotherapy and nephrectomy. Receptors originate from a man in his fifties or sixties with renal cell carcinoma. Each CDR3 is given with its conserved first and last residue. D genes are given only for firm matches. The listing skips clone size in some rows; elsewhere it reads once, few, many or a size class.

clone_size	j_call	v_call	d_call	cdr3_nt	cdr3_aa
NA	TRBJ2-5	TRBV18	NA	TGTGCCAGCTCACCACGAGTTTCCCAAGAGACCCAGTACTTC	CASSPRVSQETQYF
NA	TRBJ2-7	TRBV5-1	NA	TGCGCCAGCAGCCTGGACCTGAGCTCCTACGAGCAGTACTTC	CASSLDLSSYEQYF
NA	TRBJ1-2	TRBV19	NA	TGTGCCAGTACGGGCGCGGGGTCGGGCTACACCTTC	CASTGAGSGYTF
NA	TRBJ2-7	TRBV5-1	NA	TGCGCCAGCAGCTTGAACCCTTTCTACGAGCAGTACTTC	CASSLNPFYEQYF
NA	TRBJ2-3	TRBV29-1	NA	TGCAGCGTTTTCGGGCCCGGCACAGATACGCAGTATTTT	CSVFGPGTDTQYF
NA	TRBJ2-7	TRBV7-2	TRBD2	TGTGCCAGCAGCCCCGGGACTAGCGGCCCCGGGCACGAGCAGTACTTC	CASSPGTSGPGHEQYF
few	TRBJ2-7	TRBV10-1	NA	TGCGCCAGCAGCGAGGTCCTCCGGAGCGAGCAGTACTTC	CASSEVLRSEQYF
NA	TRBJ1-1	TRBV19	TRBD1	TGTGCCAGTAGTATTGGGGGGTCAGGGGGCGTCTGGACTGAAGCTTTCTTT	CASSIGGSGGVWTEAFF
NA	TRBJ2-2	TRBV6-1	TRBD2	TGTGCCAGCAGTGAGATCCTAGCGGGAGCGGTCGGGGAGCTGTTTTTT	CASSEILAGAVGELFF
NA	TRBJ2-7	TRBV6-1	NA	TGTGCCAGCAGTGAAGCTATCATCTACGAGCAGTACTTC	CASSEAIIYEQYF
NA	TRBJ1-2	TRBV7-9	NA	TGTGCCAGCAGCTTGACACTTTACTATGGCTACACCTTC	CASSLTLYYGYTF
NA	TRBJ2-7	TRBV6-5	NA	TGTGCCAGCAGATACCTTGGAGATTCCTACGAGCAGTACTTC	CASRYLGDSYEQYF
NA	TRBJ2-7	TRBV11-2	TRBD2	TGTGCCAGCAGCTTCGACCGGACTAGCGTATCCGAGCAGTACTTC	CASSFDRTSVSEQYF
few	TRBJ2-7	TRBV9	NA	TGTGCCAGCAGCGCGCTTTTGGGGGGATCCGAGCAGTACTTC	CASSALLGGSEQYF
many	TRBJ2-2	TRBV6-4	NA	TGTGCCAGCAGTGTAGAAGGGCCAACCGGGGAGCTGTTTTTT	CASSVEGPTGELFF
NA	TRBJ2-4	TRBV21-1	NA	TGTGCCAGCAGCATCGCCGGGACAGGCACACTTCGTATAGCCAAAAACATTCAGTACTTC	CASSIAGTGTLRIAKNIQYF
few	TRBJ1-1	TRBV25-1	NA	TGTGCCAGCAGTCTACAGGGTCCGAACACTGAAGCTTTCTTT	CASSLQGPNTEAFF
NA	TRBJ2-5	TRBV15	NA	TGTGCCACCAGGAGAGGGGACTCTCAAGAGACCCAGTACTTC	CATRRGDSQETQYF
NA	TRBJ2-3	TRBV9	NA	TGTGCCAGCAGCGAATCGACTACCTGGACAGATACGCAGTATTTT	CASSESTTWTDTQYF
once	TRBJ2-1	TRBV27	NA	TGTGCCAGCAGCCGGGACTTGCGATACAATGAGCAGTTCTTC	CASSRDLRYNEQFF
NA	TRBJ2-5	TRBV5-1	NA	TGCGCCAGCAAAAGCAGGGATGGGACCCAAGAGACCCAGTACTTC	CASKSRDGTQETQYF
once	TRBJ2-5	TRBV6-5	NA	TGTGCCAGCAGTTACGGACCCAGCGGGACCCAGTACTTC	CASSYGPSGTQYF
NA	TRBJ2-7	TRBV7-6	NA	TGTGCCAGCAGCTTAGGTGGCCCTGCCTACGAGCAGTACTTC	CASSLGGPAYEQYF
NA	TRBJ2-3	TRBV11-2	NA	TGTGCCAGCAGCTTAGGCCCAAGGGATACGCAGTATTTT	CASSLGPRDTQYF
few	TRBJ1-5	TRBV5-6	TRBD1	TGTGCCAGCAGCTTCGGACAGGGCAATCAGCCCCAGCATTTT	CASSFGQGNQPQHF
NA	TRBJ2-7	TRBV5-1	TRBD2	TGCGCCAGCGGTGAATGGACTAGCGGGAGTTACGAGCAGTACTTC	CASGEWTSGSYEQYF
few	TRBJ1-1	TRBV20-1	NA	TGCAGTGCTAGACTCGGAACTGAAGCTTTCTTT	CSARLGTEAFF
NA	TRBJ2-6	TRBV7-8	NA	TGTGCCAGCTCGCACCGCAGGGTCTCTGGGGCCAACGTCCTGACTTTC	CASSHRRVSGANVLTF
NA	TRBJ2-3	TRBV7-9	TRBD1	TGTGCCAGCAGCGTCGGGACAGGCGGGATTAGGACAGATACGCAGTATTTT	CASSVGTGGIRTDTQYF
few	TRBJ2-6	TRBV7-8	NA	TGTGCCAGCAGCTTAGCGGGGTCCGGGGCCAACGTCCTGACTTTC	CASSLAGSGANVLTF
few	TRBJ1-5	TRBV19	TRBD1	TGTGCCAGTAGTATTCTTGCGAGCCTTAGGGGGCACCAGCCCCAGCATTTT	CASSILASLRGHQPQHF
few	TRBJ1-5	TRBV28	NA	TGTGCCAGCAGTGCCCTCGGGGCCAGCAATCAGCCCCAGCATTTT	CASSALGASNQPQHF
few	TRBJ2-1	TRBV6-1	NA	TGTGCCAGCAGTGAAATCGTGGGTCGGAAGGAGCAGTTCTTC	CASSEIVGRKEQFF
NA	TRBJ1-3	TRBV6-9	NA	TGTGCCAGCAGATCGTGTCTGGCAGGGCTTGTTGGAAACACCATATATTTT	CASRSCLAGLVGNTIYF
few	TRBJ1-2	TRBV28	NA	TGTGCCAGCAGTACACTAAGTTATGGCTACACCTTC	CASSTLSYGYTF
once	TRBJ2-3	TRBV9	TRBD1	TGTGCCAGCAGCGCGCACAGGGGGACAGATACGCAGTATTTT	CASSAHRGTDTQYF
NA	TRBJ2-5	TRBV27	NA	TGTGCCAGCAGTTTATCCCGAATCAGGGGTGGTTGGGAGACCCAGTACTTC	CASSLSRIRGGWETQYF
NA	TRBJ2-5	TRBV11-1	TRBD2	TGTGCCAGCACTCCTGGGGGACTAGCGGGGGGCCAAGAGACCCAGTACTTC	CASTPGGLAGGQETQYF
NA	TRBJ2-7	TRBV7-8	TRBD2	TGTGCCAGCAGTGAGACTAGCTTAGGCGAGCAGTACTTC	CASSETSLGEQYF
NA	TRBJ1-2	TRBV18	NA	TGTGCCAGCTCACCACGGGCAGACTATGGCTACACCTTC	CASSPRADYGYTF
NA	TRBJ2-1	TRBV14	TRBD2	TGTGCCAGCAGCCAAGTCCTAGCGGGTGTCAATGAGCAGTTCTTC	CASSQVLAGVNEQFF
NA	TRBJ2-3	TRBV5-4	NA	TGTGCCAGCAGCCTGGACACCCGCCCCACAGATACGCAGTATTTT	CASSLDTRPTDTQYF
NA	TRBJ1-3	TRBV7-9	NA	TGTGCCAGCAGCTTAGGGGTAGGAGCGGCTGGAAACACCATATATTTT	CASSLGVGAAGNTIYF
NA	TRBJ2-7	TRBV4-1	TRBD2	TGCGCCAGCAGCCAAGAATCCGGACTAGTCTACGAGCAGTACTTC	CASSQESGLVYEQYF
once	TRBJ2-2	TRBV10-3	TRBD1	TGTGCCAGTCGACAGGGGGGGACGTCCGGGGAGCTGTTTTTT	CASRQGGTSGELFF
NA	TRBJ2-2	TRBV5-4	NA	TGTGCCAGCAGCTTGGCGCTAGGCACCGGGGAGCTGTTTTTT	CASSLALGTGELFF
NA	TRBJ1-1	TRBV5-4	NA	TGTGCCAGCAGCTCCCCGGGCCTTGGGACTGAAGCTTTCTTT	CASSSPGLGTEAFF
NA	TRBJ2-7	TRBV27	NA	TGTGCCAGCAGTTTAACCCCTCGGGGGGCGGAATACGAGCAGTACTTC	CASSLTPRGAEYEQYF
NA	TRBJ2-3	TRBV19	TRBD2	TGTGCCAGTAGTATAGTGGGGAGGGGACGGAGCACAGATACGCAGTATTTT	CASSIVGRGRSTDTQYF
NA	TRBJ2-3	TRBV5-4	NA	TGTGCCAGCAGCTTGGATTCGGATACGCAGTATTTT	CASSLDSDTQYF
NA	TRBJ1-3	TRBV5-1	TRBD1	TGCGCCAGCAGCGAATTGACAGGGGCTGGAAACACCATATATTTT	CASSELTGAGNTIYF
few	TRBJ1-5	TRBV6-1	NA	TGTGCCAGCAGGCTACAACGCAGGGGTGGTCAGCCCCAGCATTTT	CASRLQRRGGQPQHF
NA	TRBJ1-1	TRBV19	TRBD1	TGTGCCAGTAGTACCTACACCGGGACAGGGATGAACACTGAAGCTTTCTTT	CASSTYTGTGMNTEAFF
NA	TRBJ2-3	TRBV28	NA	TGTGCCAGCAGTTCCACGCCCGGGGCGAGGACGGGCACAGATACGCAGTATTTT	CASSSTPGARTGTDTQYF
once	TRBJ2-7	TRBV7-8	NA	TGTGCCAGCAGCTTAGGGGTGGGGGAGGCCTACGAGCAGTACTTC	CASSLGVGEAYEQYF
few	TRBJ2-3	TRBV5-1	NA	TGCGCCAGCACCTCATTGGGGGGATCCACGACAGATACGCAGTATTTT	CASTSLGGSTTDTQYF
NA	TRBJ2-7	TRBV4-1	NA	TGCGCCAGCAGCACTCGTCCCAGAGACACTCTCGCGGACGAGCAGTACTTC	CASSTRPRDTLADEQYF
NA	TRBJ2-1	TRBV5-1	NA	TGCGCCAGCAGCTTGTCCGGACCTTACAATGAGCAGTTCTTC	CASSLSGPYNEQFF
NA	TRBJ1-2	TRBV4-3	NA	TGCGCCAGCAGCCAAGATATGGGCGGTCCTAGCTATGGCTACACCTTC	CASSQDMGGPSYGYTF